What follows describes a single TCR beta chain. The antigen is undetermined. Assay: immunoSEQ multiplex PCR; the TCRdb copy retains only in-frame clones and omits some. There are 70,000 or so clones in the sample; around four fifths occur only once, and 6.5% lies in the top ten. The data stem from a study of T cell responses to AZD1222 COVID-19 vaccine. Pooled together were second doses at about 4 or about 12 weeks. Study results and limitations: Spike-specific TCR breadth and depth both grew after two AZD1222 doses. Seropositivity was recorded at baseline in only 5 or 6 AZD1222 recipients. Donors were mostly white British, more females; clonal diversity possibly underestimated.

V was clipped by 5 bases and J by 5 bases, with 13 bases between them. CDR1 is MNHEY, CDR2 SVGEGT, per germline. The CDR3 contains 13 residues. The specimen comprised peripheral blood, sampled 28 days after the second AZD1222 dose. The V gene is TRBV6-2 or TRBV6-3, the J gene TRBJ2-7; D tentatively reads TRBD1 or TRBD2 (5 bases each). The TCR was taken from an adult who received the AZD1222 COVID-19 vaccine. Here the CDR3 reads CASSRDLGHEQYF. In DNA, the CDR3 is TGTGCCAGCAGTCGGGACCTCGGCCACGAGCAGTACTTC.